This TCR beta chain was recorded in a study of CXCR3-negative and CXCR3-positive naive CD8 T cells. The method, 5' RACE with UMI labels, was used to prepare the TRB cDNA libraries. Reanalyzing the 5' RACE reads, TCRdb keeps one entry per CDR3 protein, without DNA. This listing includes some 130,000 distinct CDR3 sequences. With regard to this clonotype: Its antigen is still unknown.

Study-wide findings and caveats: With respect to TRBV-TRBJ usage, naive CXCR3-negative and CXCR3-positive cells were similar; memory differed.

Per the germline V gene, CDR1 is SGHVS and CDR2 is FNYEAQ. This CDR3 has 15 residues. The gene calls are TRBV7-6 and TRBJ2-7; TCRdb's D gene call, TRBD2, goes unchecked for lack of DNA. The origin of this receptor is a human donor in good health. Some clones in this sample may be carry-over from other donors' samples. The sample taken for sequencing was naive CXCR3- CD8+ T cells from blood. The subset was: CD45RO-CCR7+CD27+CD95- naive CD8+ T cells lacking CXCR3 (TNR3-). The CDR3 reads CASSKETSAGYEQYF.